A selection of T cell receptor beta chains follows, all from one sample in a study of post-analysis software for immune sequencing data. Via MiXCR, TCRdb re-called the PCR reads, giving one row per CDR3 protein. The sample consists of 350,000 to 450,000 distinct CDR3 sequences, about a third of them appearing once. Sample: blood. The receptors were gathered from a girl aged 5-17 years with multiple sclerosis. The CDR3 runs from the conserved cysteine through the conserved F or W. The D gene is left open where the match is weak. The listing skips clone size in some rows; elsewhere it reads once, few, many or a size class.

D gene: TRBD1; clone size: few; J gene: TRBJ1-5; V gene: TRBV19; CDR3 protein: CASSILGQGVGNQPQHF; CDR3 DNA: TGTGCCAGTAGTATATTGGGACAGGGAGTTGGAAATCAGCCCCAGCATTTT
D gene: .; clone size: few; J gene: TRBJ2-3; V gene: TRBV5-4; CDR3 protein: CASSSGGSGTDTQYF; CDR3 DNA: TGTGCCAGCAGCTCAGGGGGGAGCGGCACAGATACGCAGTATTTT
D gene: TRBD1; clone size: .; J gene: TRBJ1-2; V gene: TRBV11-2; CDR3 protein: CASRQGNYGYTF; CDR3 DNA: TGTGCCAGCCGACAGGGTAACTATGGCTACACCTTC
D gene: .; clone size: .; J gene: TRBJ2-3; V gene: TRBV7-9; CDR3 protein: CASSLAGVLSSTDTQYF; CDR3 DNA: TGTGCCAGCAGCTTAGCGGGGGTCTTATCTAGCACAGATACGCAGTATTTT
D gene: .; clone size: few; J gene: TRBJ2-6; V gene: TRBV7-8; CDR3 protein: CASSPRRDGANVLTF; CDR3 DNA: TGTGCCAGCAGCCCCCGGAGGGATGGGGCCAACGTCCTGACTTTC
D gene: .; clone size: few; J gene: TRBJ1-6; V gene: TRBV6-6; CDR3 protein: CASSYRGADSPLHF; CDR3 DNA: TGTGCCAGCAGTTACCGGGGGGCCGATTCACCCCTCCACTTT
D gene: TRBD1; clone size: .; J gene: TRBJ1-1; V gene: TRBV12-5; CDR3 protein: CASKTGGETEAFF; CDR3 DNA: TGTGCTAGCAAAACAGGGGGCGAAACTGAAGCTTTCTTT
D gene: .; clone size: .; J gene: TRBJ2-7; V gene: TRBV12-1; CDR3 protein: CASTGTGRTYEQYF; CDR3 DNA: TGTGCCAGCACAGGGACAGGGCGTACCTACGAGCAGTACTTC
D gene: .; clone size: few; J gene: TRBJ2-7; V gene: TRBV6-6; CDR3 protein: CASIQTGLWDEQYF; CDR3 DNA: TGTGCCAGCATCCAGACAGGCCTTTGGGACGAGCAGTACTTC
D gene: .; clone size: .; J gene: TRBJ1-1; V gene: TRBV3-1; CDR3 protein: CASSQVRAKGFRDTEAFF; CDR3 DNA: TGTGCCAGCAGCCAAGTCCGTGCGAAGGGCTTCCGAGACACTGAAGCTTTCTTT
D gene: .; clone size: .; J gene: TRBJ1-2; V gene: TRBV6-1; CDR3 protein: CANSSYREPGYTF; CDR3 DNA: TGTGCCAACAGTTCCTACAGGGAACCTGGCTACACCTTC
D gene: TRBD1; clone size: .; J gene: TRBJ1-4; V gene: TRBV14; CDR3 protein: CASSQPRQGGEKLFF; CDR3 DNA: TGTGCCAGCAGCCAACCCAGACAGGGTGGGGAAAAACTGTTTTTT
D gene: .; clone size: few; J gene: TRBJ2-5; V gene: TRBV7-3; CDR3 protein: CASSLMGGETQYF; CDR3 DNA: TGTGCCAGCAGCTTAATGGGCGGGGAGACCCAGTACTTC
D gene: TRBD1; clone size: .; J gene: TRBJ2-5; V gene: TRBV5-1; CDR3 protein: CASTPGAGGYQETQYF; CDR3 DNA: TGCGCCAGCACCCCTGGGGCAGGGGGCTACCAAGAGACCCAGTACTTC
D gene: .; clone size: few; J gene: TRBJ2-3; V gene: TRBV7-9; CDR3 protein: CASLPASTDTQYF; CDR3 DNA: TGTGCCAGCCTACCAGCTAGCACAGATACGCAGTATTTT
D gene: TRBD2; clone size: .; J gene: TRBJ2-1; V gene: TRBV13; CDR3 protein: CASGTSGGANEQFF; CDR3 DNA: TGTGCCAGTGGGACTAGCGGGGGGGCCAATGAGCAGTTCTTC